This record looks at one TCR beta chain sequence and its context. PCR amplification relied on 60 Vbeta primers (plus 13 Jbeta primers). Sequencing was performed with immunoSEQ multiplex PCR; in TCRdb, only in-frame clones are kept and a portion is missing. The sample carries tens of thousands of clones, about 84% recorded once. This CDR3 has 15 residues. In germline, CDR1 is MDHEN, CDR2 SYDVKM. Trimming took off 7 bases at V and 1 base at J, with 14 bases between the two ends. This sample stems from a study of cytomegalovirus exposure and HLA in healthy donors. V is TRBV28 and J is TRBJ1-5; D is ambiguous. The sample consisted of PBMCs. This receptor was taken from a girl aged 2 to 9 in good health and CMV-seropositive. The CDR3 DNA is TGTGCCAGCACCTCCGGGATCTCAAGCAATCAGCCCCAGCATTTT. Translating it yields CASTSGISSNQPQHF.